The 32 T cell receptor beta chains in this list originate from one sample, sequenced in a study of T cell responses to AZD1222 COVID-19 vaccine. Sequencing was performed with immunoSEQ multiplex PCR; in TCRdb, only in-frame clones are kept and a portion is missing. Of more than 75,000 clones listed, 92% are singletons. The source material was peripheral blood, sampled on day 0 of AZD1222 vaccination. These receptors were taken from an adult in good health.

This clone was observed a single time. The chain has TRBV14 and TRBJ2-7; D is ambiguous. The CDR3 length is 12 residues. Germline CDR1 SGHDN, CDR2 FVKESK. The V and J ends lost 0 bases and 6 bases respectively, with 6 bases between them. The CDR3 is CASSQDLREQYF. Here the CDR3 DNA reads TGTGCCAGCAGCCAAGATCTGCGCGAGCAGTACTTC.

This rearrangement joins TRBV19 to TRBJ2-3, with a weak D call TRBD2 (6 bases). The V end lost 0 bases, the J end lost 3 bases, and 10 bases lay between the germline ends. In germline, CDR1 is LNHDA, CDR2 SQIVND (reference sequence). The CDR3 runs to 15 residues. The CDR3 coding sequence is TGTGCCAGTAGTATAGATCTAGCGCATACAGATACGCAGTATTTT. Protein product: CASSIDLAHTDTQYF.

This sequence joins TRBV4-2 and TRBJ1-1; D gene ambiguous. The V and J ends lost 4 bases and 1 base respectively, with 13 bases between them. The CDR3 runs 15 residues. The germline V gene encodes CDR1 LGHNA and CDR2 YNFKEQ. In DNA form, the CDR3 reads TGTGCCAGCAGCCCCCAACGCGCCACGAACACTGAAGCTTTCTTT. Its translation: CASSPQRATNTEAFF.

The chain joins TRBV28 to TRBJ1-6; D unclear. CDR3 length: 15 residues. The germline CDR1 and CDR2 sequences are MDHEN and SYDVKM. The germline V and J ends were trimmed by 8 bases and 5 bases, with 16 bases remaining between them. CDR3 region: CASCSPGGDNSPLHF. The CDR3 nucleotides are TGTGCCAGCTGCTCGCCGGGCGGGGATAATTCACCCCTCCACTTT.

The chain uses TRBV4-3 and TRBJ2-2, with D perhaps TRBD2 (5 bases). Germline CDR1 and CDR2: LGHNA and YSLEER. This CDR3 spans 16 amino acids. Trimming shortened V by 2 bases and J by 6 bases, and 16 bases separated the two germline ends. DNA for the CDR3: TGCGCCAGCAGCCAAAAACAGCGAGGGCCTCCCGGGGAGCTGTTTTTT. It is translated as CASSQKQRGPPGELFF.

This chain joins TRBV28 and TRBJ2-6; D uncertain. Germline V lookup: CDR1 MDHEN, CDR2 SYDVKM. V gave up 1 base and J gave up 0 bases, with 13 bases separating them. The CDR3 consists of 18 residues. CDR3 nucleotides: TGTGCCAGCAGTTTATTGGGCAGTTTGAGCTCTGGGGCCAACGTCCTGACTTTC. This translates into CASSLLGSLSSGANVLTF. Based on the CDR3 plus reference TRBV28 and TRBJ2-6, the full variable domain is DVKVTQSSRYLVKRTGEKVFLECVQDMDHENMFWYRQDPGLGLRLIYFSYDVKMKEKGDIPEGYSVSREKKERFSLILESASTNQTSMYLCASSLLGSLSSGANVLTFGAGSRLTVL.

The J gene is TRBJ2-1, the V gene TRBV15, with 7 positions matching TRBD1. With 0 bases clipped from V and 4 bases from J, the junction kept 3 bases outside the gene matches. The CDR3 extends over 15 amino acids. Germline assignment: CDR1 LNHNV and CDR2 YYDKDF (reference sequence). The CDR3: CATSRDRTGYNEQFF. The CDR3 nucleotides read TGTGCCACCAGCAGAGACCGGACAGGATACAATGAGCAGTTCTTC.

The gene calls are TRBV18 and TRBJ1-2; 9 bases match TRBD1. The germline V gene encodes CDR1 KGHSH and CDR2 LQKENI. After removal of 3 bases from V and 8 bases from J, the junction contained 4 bases not matched to a gene. This CDR3 has 13 residues. CDR3 nucleotide sequence: TGTGCCAGCTCACCGGACAGGGGAGTGGGCTACACCTTC. Protein sequence: CASSPDRGVGYTF.

The DNA of the CDR3 is TGTGCCAGCAGCTCATGGGACAGGGGGAATGAGCAGTTCTTC. Residues: CASSSWDRGNEQFF. V usage is TRBV7-3 and J usage is TRBJ2-1; 11 bases match TRBD1. The trim removed 4 bases at V and 7 bases at J, leaving 3 bases unmatched. In germline, CDR1 is SGHTA, CDR2 FQGTGA. The CDR3 has 14 residues.

The chain recombines TRBV11-2 with TRBJ2-2, with D possibly being TRBD1 (6 bases). The V and J ends lost 0 bases and 4 bases respectively, with 15 bases between them. This CDR3 has 17 amino acids. Germline-derived CDR1 and CDR2 are SGHAT and FQNNGV. The CDR3, as DNA: TGTGCCAGCAGCTTAGAACGTTCGCAGGGGCGCACCGGGGAGCTGTTTTTT. This translates into CASSLERSQGRTGELFF.

In this sample, this clone turned up many times. The chain recombines TRBV7-8 with TRBJ1-5; no reliable D call. The CDR3 has 13 amino acids. V was cut by 11 bases and J by 4 bases, with 15 bases left in between. Germline lookup yields CDR1 SGHVS and CDR2 FQNEAQ. CDR3 bases: TGTGCCGCAAGAAAGGAGCAGAATCAGCCCCAGCATTTT. Its translation is CAARKEQNQPQHF.

J is TRBJ2-6 and V is TRBV6-1; the D is unclear. Germline loops: CDR1 MNHNS, CDR2 SASEGT. The CDR3 is 12 amino acids. Between the trimmed V and J ends, which lost 2 bases and 9 bases, there was a span of 5 bases. The CDR3 region has the DNA TGTGCCAGCAGTGAACACAGCAACGTCCTGACTTTC. Its protein is CASSEHSNVLTF.

This sequence joins TRBV19 and TRBJ1-1; no firm D call. Trimming shortened V by 3 bases and J by 2 bases, and 7 bases separated the two germline ends. This CDR3 spans 13 amino acids. CDR1 is LNHDA, CDR2 SQIVND, per germline (reference sequence). The CDR3 nucleotides read TGTGCCAGTAGTATTGGGGTAAACACTGAAGCTTTCTTT. Amino acid sequence: CASSIGVNTEAFF.

The V and J genes are TRBV28 and TRBJ2-2; 8 bases fit TRBD2. J gave up 7 bases and V 5 bases, and 9 bases lay outside the gene matches. CDR3 size: 15 residues. Germline V lookup: CDR1 MDHEN, CDR2 SYDVKM. DNA for the CDR3: TGTGCCAGCAGTCGTTCGGGGGGGGCGAACGGGGAGCTGTTTTTT. Protein sequence: CASSRSGGANGELFF.

The V and J genes are TRBV28 and TRBJ2-1; unclear D gene. This CDR3 contains 17 residues. V was cut by 6 bases and J by 3 bases, with 21 bases left in between. Looked up from germline, CDR1 is MDHEN and CDR2 is SYDVKM. The CDR3 coding sequence is TGTGCCAGCAGAGACCCCCAAGTGAGTCCTCTCTACAATGAGCAGTTCTTC. As protein: CASRDPQVSPLYNEQFF.

The V and J genes are TRBV7-9 and TRBJ2-3; D is undetermined. The V end lost 11 bases, the J end lost 6 bases, and 18 bases lay between the germline ends. In germline, CDR1 is SEHNR, CDR2 FQNEAQ (reference sequence). The CDR3 is 13 amino acids. For the CDR3, the DNA is TGTGCCGCGCGACGTGTCTTGGGTGATACGCAGTATTTT. Translated, it gives CAARRVLGDTQYF. The full variable domain, its missing parts supplied by reference TRBV7-9 and TRBJ2-3, is DTGVSQNPRHKITKRGQNVTFRCDPISEHNRLYWYRQTLGQGPEFLTYFQNEAQLEKSRLLSDRFSAERPKGSFSTLEIQRTEQGDSAMYLCAARRVLGDTQYFGPGTRLTVL.

V gene TRBV4-2 combines with J gene TRBJ1-3, with D unclear. From germline, CDR1 is LGHNA and CDR2 YNFKEQ. This CDR3 is 14 amino acids long. With 0 bases removed from V and 8 bases from J, the gap between germline ends came to 11 bases. In DNA, the CDR3 is TGTGCCAGCAGCCAAGATACCGGGAGGGACACCATATATTTT. This translates into CASSQDTGRDTIYF.

This rearrangement joins TRBV4-1 to TRBJ2-7; the match to TRBD2 covers 8 bases. V was pared by 2 bases and J by 2 bases, with 11 bases of the junction left unmatched. CDR1 and CDR2 from the germline V gene are MGHRA and YSYEKL. The CDR3 loop spans 17 amino acids. The chain's CDR3 is CASSQSPRVAGTYEQYF. The CDR3 nucleotides read TGCGCCAGCAGCCAATCCCCTCGGGTAGCGGGAACCTACGAGCAGTACTTC.

The CDR3 here is CASSQERGNTEAFF. CDR3 DNA: TGTGCCAGCAGCCAAGAGAGAGGGAACACTGAAGCTTTCTTT. The rearrangement links TRBV4-2 to TRBJ1-1, with no clear D. V gave up 0 bases and J gave up 1 base, with 6 bases separating them. CDR1 and CDR2 (germline): LGHNA, YNFKEQ. This CDR3 is built from 14 residues.

This clone was found a few times. The rearrangement uses TRBV5-4 and TRBJ2-4; a weak D match, TRBD2 (5 bases). V lost 1 base, J lost 7 bases, and 12 bases lay in between. The CDR3 totals 14 residues. Germline CDR1 is SGHNT and CDR2 is YYREEE (reference sequence). The CDR3 DNA sequence: TGTGCCAGCAGCTTGCCAACCCGAGGGAACATTCAGTACTTC. Encoded protein: CASSLPTRGNIQYF.

J is TRBJ2-1 and V is TRBV13, with a possible D match to TRBD1 (6 bases). The CDR3 sequence is 13 residues long. Trimming stripped 2 bases from V and 9 bases from J, with 11 bases between. Germline lookup yields CDR1 PRHDT and CDR2 FYEKMQ (reference sequence). The CDR3 sequence: CASSLLQGGEQFF. CDR3 in DNA: TGTGCCAGCAGCTTACTACAGGGTGGTGAGCAGTTCTTC.

This sequence joins TRBV7-9 and TRBJ1-3; D is uncertain. Germline CDR1 is SEHNR and CDR2 is FQNEAQ (reference sequence). The CDR3 runs to 16 residues. V dropped 1 base and J dropped 0 bases, with 10 bases sitting between them. This CDR3 is CASSLVLRDSGNTIYF. CDR3 DNA: TGTGCCAGCAGCTTAGTGCTAAGGGACTCTGGAAACACCATATATTTT.

The chain carries TRBV27 and TRBJ2-5, with 9 bases lining up with TRBD2. J was trimmed by 6 bases and V by 3 bases; bases with no gene match: 8. This CDR3 contains 15 residues. Germline V CDR1 and CDR2: MNHEY, SMNVEV (reference sequence). The CDR3 DNA sequence: TGTGCCAGCAGTTTCTCCGGGACTAGCTCGCAGACCCAGTACTTC. Its protein product is CASSFSGTSSQTQYF.

The CDR3 here is CASSRTRTGGGEQYF. CDR3 nucleotides: TGTGCCAGCAGCCGCACTCGTACAGGGGGAGGGGAGCAGTACTTC. V gene TRBV5-4 combines with J gene TRBJ2-7, with D possibly TRBD1 on 8 matching bases. Trimming took off 4 bases at V and 7 bases at J, with 21 bases between the two ends. CDR3 length: 15 amino acids. Per germline, CDR1 SGHNT and CDR2 YYREEE (reference sequence).

The chain employs TRBV30 and TRBJ1-4; D not certain. Between the trimmed V and J ends, which lost 4 bases and 5 bases, there was a span of 14 bases. The CDR3 has 14 amino acids. Germline V gives CDR1 GTSNPN, CDR2 SVGIG (reference sequence). CDR3 in DNA: TGTGCCTGGATTCCGGGAGCCAGGAATGAAAAACTGTTTTTT. This gives the protein CAWIPGARNEKLFF.

The V and J genes are TRBV11-2 and TRBJ2-7; 12 nucleotides line up with TRBD2. Germline-derived CDR1 and CDR2 are SGHAT and FQNNGV. The CDR3 totals 15 residues. V gave up 5 bases and J gave up 2 bases; unmatched junction bases: 4. DNA for the CDR3: TGTGCCAGCAGCACCCTAGCGGGAGGGACCTACGAGCAGTACTTC. Its protein is CASSTLAGGTYEQYF.

The chain combines TRBV14 with TRBJ2-2; D call uncertain. The CDR3 runs to 14 residues. Trimming removed 2 bases at V and 2 bases at J, with 6 bases between. Germline V gene sequence: CDR1 SGHDN, CDR2 FVKESK. The CDR3 DNA follows: TGTGCCAGCAGCCAATGGATCAACACCGGGGAGCTGTTTTTT. Translating it yields CASSQWINTGELFF.

This sequence joins TRBV6-1 and TRBJ2-6; D ambiguous. The germline CDR1 and CDR2 sequences are MNHNS and SASEGT. The CDR3 extends over 15 amino acids. The ends were cut back, 1 base at V and 0 bases at J, with 4 bases in the middle. Here the CDR3 reads CASSEGNSGANVLTF. CDR3 in DNA: TGTGCCAGCAGTGAAGGTAACTCTGGGGCCAACGTCCTGACTTTC.

The rearrangement uses TRBV28 and TRBJ1-2; D is undetermined. The CDR3 extends over 12 amino acids. CDR1 and CDR2 (germline): MDHEN, SYDVKM. V was clipped by 2 bases and J by 4 bases, with 5 bases between them. In DNA, the CDR3 is TGTGCCAGCAGTTTAGTCACCTATGGCTACACCTTC. Amino acid sequence: CASSLVTYGYTF.

This chain links TRBV27 with TRBJ2-7, with D possibly matching TRBD2 (6 bases). CDR1 is MNHEY, CDR2 SMNVEV, per germline (reference sequence). The CDR3 covers 13 residues. The germline V and J ends were trimmed by 5 bases and 2 bases, with 10 bases remaining between them. The CDR3, as DNA: TGTGCCAGCAGTCCTGGAGGGACCTACGAGCAGTACTTC. Translation gives CASSPGGTYEQYF.

This rearrangement joins TRBV18 to TRBJ1-5; 7 positions agree with TRBD1. Germline loops: CDR1 KGHSH, CDR2 LQKENI. The V segment lost 0 bases and the J segment 5 bases; nucleotides outside the gene matches: 10. The CDR3 covers 17 residues. In nucleotides, the CDR3 is TGTGCCAGCTCACCACCGGGGTCGCGCAGGGGGGATCAGCCCCAGCATTTT. This codes for CASSPPGSRRGDQPQHF.

The chain joins TRBV19 to TRBJ2-3; 10 positions match TRBD2. This CDR3 contains 16 residues. Losses at the gene ends were 7 bases for V and 8 bases for J; bases not matched to a gene: 15. Per germline, CDR1 LNHDA and CDR2 SQIVND (reference sequence). The CDR3 DNA follows: TGTGCCAGTAAGGGGTCTAGCGGGAGCGATGGGGGTACGCAGTATTTT. Amino acids: CASKGSSGSDGGTQYF.